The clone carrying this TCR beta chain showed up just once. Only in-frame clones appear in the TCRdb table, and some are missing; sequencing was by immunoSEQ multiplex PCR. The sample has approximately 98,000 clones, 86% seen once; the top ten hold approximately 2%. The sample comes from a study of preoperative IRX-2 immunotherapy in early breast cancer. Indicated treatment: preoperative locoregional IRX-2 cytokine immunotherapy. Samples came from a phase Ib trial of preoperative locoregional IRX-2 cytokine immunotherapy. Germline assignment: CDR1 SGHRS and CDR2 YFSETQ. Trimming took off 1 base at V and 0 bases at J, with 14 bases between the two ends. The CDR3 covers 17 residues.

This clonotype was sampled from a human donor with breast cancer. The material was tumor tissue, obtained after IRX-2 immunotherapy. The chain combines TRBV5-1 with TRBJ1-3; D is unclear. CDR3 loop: CASSLSGGKTSGNTIYF. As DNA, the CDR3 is TGCGCCAGCAGCTTGTCTGGAGGTAAAACCTCTGGAAACACCATATATTTT.